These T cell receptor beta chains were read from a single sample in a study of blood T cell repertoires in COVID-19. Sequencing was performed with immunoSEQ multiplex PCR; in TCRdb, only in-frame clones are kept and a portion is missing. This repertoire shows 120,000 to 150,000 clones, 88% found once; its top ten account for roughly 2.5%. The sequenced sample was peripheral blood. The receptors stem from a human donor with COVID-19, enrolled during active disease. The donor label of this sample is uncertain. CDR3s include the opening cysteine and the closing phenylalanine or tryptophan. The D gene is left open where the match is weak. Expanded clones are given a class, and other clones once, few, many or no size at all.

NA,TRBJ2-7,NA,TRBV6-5,CASSYTDTSYEQYF,TGTGCCAGCAGTTACACGGACACCTCCTACGAGCAGTACTTC
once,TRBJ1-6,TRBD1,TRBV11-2,CASSSGQGGSNNSPLHF,TGTGCCAGCAGCTCGGGACAGGGGGGATCTAATAATTCACCCCTCCACTTT
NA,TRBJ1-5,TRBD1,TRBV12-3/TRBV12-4,CASSSHRGAQHF,TGTGCCAGCAGTTCCCACAGGGGAGCCCAGCATTTT
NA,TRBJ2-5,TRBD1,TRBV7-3,CASSHRGPGETQYF,TGTGCCAGCAGCCACAGGGGCCCGGGAGAGACCCAGTACTTC
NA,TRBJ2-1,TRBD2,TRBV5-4,CASSLARGESYNEQFF,TGTGCCAGCAGCTTAGCGCGGGGGGAGTCCTACAATGAGCAGTTCTTC
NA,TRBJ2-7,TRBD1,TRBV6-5,CATRGTGIIYEQYF,TGTGCCACCCGAGGGACAGGGATAATCTACGAGCAGTACTTC
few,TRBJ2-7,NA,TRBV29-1,CSVRQQSYEQYF,TGCAGCGTCAGACAGCAATCCTACGAGCAGTACTTC
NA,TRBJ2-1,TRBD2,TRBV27,CASSSKAGRPYNEQFF,TGTGCCAGCAGCTCCAAAGCGGGGCGACCCTACAATGAGCAGTTCTTC
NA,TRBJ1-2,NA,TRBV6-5,CASSYSESPGDGYTF,TGTGCCAGCAGTTACTCGGAATCTCCAGGGGACGGCTACACCTTC
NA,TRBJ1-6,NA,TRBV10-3,CAINPTAGPNSPLHF,TGTGCCATCAACCCCACGGCAGGGCCTAATTCACCCCTCCACTTT
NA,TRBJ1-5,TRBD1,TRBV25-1,CASSDRGPETTNQPQHF,TGTGCCAGCAGTGACAGGGGGCCGGAGACCACAAATCAGCCCCAGCATTTT
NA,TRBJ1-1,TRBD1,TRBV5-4,CASSLKTGEVTEAFF,TGTGCCAGCAGCTTAAAGACAGGGGAAGTCACTGAAGCTTTCTTT
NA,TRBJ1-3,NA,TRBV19,CASRSTRTSSGNTIYF,TGTGCCAGTAGGTCGACCAGGACAAGCTCTGGAAACACCATATATTTT
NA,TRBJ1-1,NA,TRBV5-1,CASSLGATEAFF,TGCGCCAGCAGCTTGGGGGCAACTGAAGCTTTCTTT
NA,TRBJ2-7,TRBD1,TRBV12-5,CASGLDRQGGHEQYF,TGTGCTAGTGGTTTGGATCGACAGGGGGGCCACGAGCAGTACTTC
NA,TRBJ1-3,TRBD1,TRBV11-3,CASSYRGPGNTIYF,TGTGCCAGCAGTTACAGGGGCCCTGGAAACACCATATATTTT
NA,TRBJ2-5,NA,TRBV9,CASSVAVGGVQETQYF,TGTGCCAGCAGCGTAGCTGTCGGGGGAGTACAAGAGACCCAGTACTTC
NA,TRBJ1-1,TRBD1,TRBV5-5,CASSLGIDRDAFF,TGTGCCAGCAGCTTAGGGATCGACAGGGATGCTTTCTTT
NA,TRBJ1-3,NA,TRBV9,CASSVTVSGNTIYF,TGTGCCAGCAGCGTAACGGTCTCTGGAAACACCATATATTTT
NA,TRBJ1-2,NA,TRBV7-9,CASSDWMGDTTNYGYTF,TGTGCCAGCAGCGACTGGATGGGGGACACCACTAACTATGGCTACACCTTC
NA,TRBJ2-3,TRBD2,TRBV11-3,CASSLPGSGRDTDTQYF,TGTGCCAGCAGCTTACCCGGGAGCGGGAGGGACACAGATACGCAGTATTTT
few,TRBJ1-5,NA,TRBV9,CASSPGGQLIQPQHF,TGTGCCAGCAGCCCTGGAGGACAGCTGATTCAGCCCCAGCATTTT
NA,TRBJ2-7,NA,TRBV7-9,CASSLAATREQYF,TGTGCCAGCAGCTTAGCGGCGACTCGCGAGCAGTACTTC
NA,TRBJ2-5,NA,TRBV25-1,CASSLQGLVETQYF,TGTGCCAGCAGCTTACAGGGCTTGGTGGAGACCCAGTACTTC
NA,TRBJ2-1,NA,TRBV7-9,CASSPTSSYNEQFF,TGTGCCAGCAGTCCAACTAGCTCCTACAATGAGCAGTTCTTC
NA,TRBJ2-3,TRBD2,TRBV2,CASSEKGSGGASTDTQYF,TGTGCCAGCAGTGAAAAGGGGAGCGGGGGGGCAAGCACAGATACGCAGTATTTT
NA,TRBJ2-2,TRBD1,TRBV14,CASSYGQGSSTGELFF,TGTGCCAGCAGCTATGGACAGGGTTCGTCCACCGGGGAGCTGTTTTTT
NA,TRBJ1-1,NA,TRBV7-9,CASSSTTGEAFF,TGTGCCAGCAGCTCGACGACAGGTGAAGCTTTCTTT
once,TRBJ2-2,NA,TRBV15,CATSRRRGGRNTGELFF,TGTGCCACCAGCAGAAGAAGGGGGGGAAGAAACACCGGGGAGCTGTTTTTT